The entry that follows covers one T cell receptor beta chain sequence. This clone was observed once. Its antigen is not yet known. No per-base quality is available; no much larger clone lies one base away. The entry originates in a study of CD8+ T cells in alopecia areata (dated by TCRdb to between 2017 and 2018). About the investigation overall: Treated patients were enrolled in an open-label pilot trial of oral tofacitinib, 5 to 10 mg twice daily, for moderate-to-severe alopecia areata. Tofacitinib was administered for 6 to 18 months, and 6 months of follow-up off drug were then conducted to assess delayed response and recurrence. In both human patients and the C3H/HeJ mouse model, the study applied high-throughput TCRbeta sequencing to look at T cell clonal expansion in alopecia areata. Human TCRbeta sequencing covered scalp tissue and sorted CD4+ and CD8+ peripheral blood T cells from patchy and totalis/universalis alopecia areata patients and healthy controls. Patients on tofacitinib were biopsied at baseline and after 4 and 24 weeks of treatment, and several of the patients also had a later scalp biopsy. Clonality in the scalp was compared among normal scalp (n=4), patchy alopecia areata scalp (n=8), and alopecia totalis/universalis scalp (n=8). The RNA source kit depended on sample type: the PAXgene miRNA kit for fixed scalp, the miRNeasy kit for PBMCs, and the RNeasy kit for mouse skin. TCRbeta CDR3 regions were amplified by immunoSEQ multiplex PCR using 35 Vbeta forward and 13 Jbeta reverse primers. Overall results and qualifications from the work: Shared TCR sequences between patients were less evident than in mice, which may be partly attributable to HLA diversity in the patient population. Compared with normal scalp, lesional scalp, particularly in alopecia totalis/universalis, had higher clonality and more expanded CD8+ clones, which suggests antigenic drive. Unlike mouse skin, which is dominated by gammadelta T cells, normal human skin has resident alphabeta T cells that are also sequenced, and this complicates analysis of the scalp TCR repertoire.

Sample time point, as interpreted from the label and publication: baseline before oral tofacitinib. From alopecia areata patients, peripheral blood was collected along with lesional scalp punch biopsies. PBMCs were isolated by density centrifugation and stained for CD3, CD4 and CD8, after which CD4+ and CD8+ T cells were sorted on a FACSAria. As encoded in the germline V gene, CDR1 is MDHEN while CDR2 is SYDVKM. Trimming takes 2 bases from V and 7 bases from J, and the germline ends sit 6 bases apart. The CDR3, from cysteine to phenylalanine, totals 13 residues. Only CDR3 DNA remains: 39 bases, in frame from the first base. Library preparation used the immunoSEQ multiplex PCR assay. RNA was extracted from all samples and reverse transcribed into cDNA, which served as template for TCR sequencing. First-strand cDNA was synthesized using SuperScript III with a 2:1 mix of oligo-dT and random hexamers. A synthetic immune receptor repertoire was used to assess amplification bias, and residual bias was removed computationally. In the paper's pipeline: Raw reads were preprocessed for error removal, and CDR3 was defined according to IMGT conventions as running from the conserved cysteine to phenylalanine. Clonality was computed by normalizing Shannon entropy by log2 of the number of productive unique TCRs and subtracting the result from 1. Whether each scalp clone was CD4 or CD8 was inferred by checking scalp TCRbeta sequences against the CD4 and CD8 repertoires from sorted blood. TCRdb took this table from immuneACCESS and kept in-frame rearrangements with V and J called. Such tables lack part of the clones; where checked against another copy, unresolved V genes explain under half of the gap, and the rest is unexplained. The DNA gave D and trimming, while V, J and clone size come from that table. This sample lists some 170,000 clones; 67% were detected once. The ten largest make up 10% to 12% of the sample.

Material: CD8+ T cells sorted from blood, obtained at week 0. Rearrangement joined TRBV28 to TRBJ1-6; no D segment can be confidently identified. The sequence derives from a human donor with alopecia areata. At the DNA level, the sequence is TGTGCCAGCAGTTTACTGGGAAATTCACCCCTCCACTTT. Protein translation: CASSLLGNSPLHF.